This TCR beta chain emerged from a study of Ad26.COV2.S vaccination and SARS-CoV-2 variants. About the research overall: Vaccine-arm donor from the placebo-controlled COV1001 Ad26.COV2.S trial. Study conclusions and caveats: In TCR breadth and depth analyses, total T cell responses may have been underestimated.

V shed 5 bases and J shed 0 bases, with 7 bases lying between them. The CDR3 is made up of 13 amino acids. Germline values: CDR1 SGHTA, CDR2 FQGTGA. Indicated treatment: 15 to 20 received Ad26.COV2.S at low or high dose, single or two shots; about 5 received placebo; per-sample allocation not given. The samples were gathered on day 63 after the first injection of vaccine or placebo. A Boston adult aged 18-55 years was the donor. An Ad26 vector that expressed Wuhan-strain SARS-CoV-2 spike constituted the vaccine. Note on this clone: No antigen is known for it.

Assay used: immunoSEQ multiplex PCR; TCRdb lists only in-frame clones, some missing. This table holds 350,000 to 500,000 clones, approximately 88% found once. Source: peripheral blood, taken in a trial of Ad26.COV2.S vaccine versus placebo. The chain is built from TRBV7-3 and TRBJ2-5; D is unclear. This TCR was recovered from a person aged 18-65 years who received the Ad26.COV2.S COVID-19 vaccine or a placebo. The CDR3 DNA is TGTGCCAGCAGCAGGGCAAACCAAGAGACCCAGTACTTC. It translates to CASSRANQETQYF.